These T cell receptor beta chains were read from a single sample in a study of blood T cell repertoires in COVID-19. Produced via immunoSEQ multiplex PCR; TCRdb's table is partial and in-frame only. The sample consists of 85,000 to 95,000 clones, 80% to 95% of them appearing once. The sequenced sample consisted of peripheral blood. The receptors stem from a woman in her forties or fifties in a cohort sampled during active COVID-19. CDR3s include the opening cysteine and the closing phenylalanine or tryptophan. A D gene is named only where the DNA matches it firmly.

CDR3 length	D gene	J gene	V gene	CDR3 DNA	CDR3 protein
16	TRBD1	TRBJ2-1	TRBV5-4	TGTGCCAGCAGCTTAGGGGGCCGCAGCTCCTACAATGAGCAGTTCTTC	CASSLGGRSSYNEQFF
14	.	TRBJ1-1	TRBV5-4	TGTGCCAGCAGCACCGACGGGTCAAACACTGAAGCTTTCTTT	CASSTDGSNTEAFF
14	TRBD1	TRBJ2-7	TRBV5-1	TGCGCCAGCAGCTTGCTCGACAGGGCGAGCGAGCAGTACTTC	CASSLLDRASEQYF
14	.	TRBJ2-1	TRBV5-1	TGCGCCAGCAGCTTGGACAGCGGATACAATGAGCAGTTCTTC	CASSLDSGYNEQFF
13	.	TRBJ1-2	TRBV28	TGTGCCAGCATCGGGACAAACTTCTATGGCTACACCTTC	CASIGTNFYGYTF
15	TRBD1	TRBJ1-3	TRBV25-1	TGTGCCAGCAGTAGAACAGGGGGCGTAAAGGACACCATATATTTT	CASSRTGGVKDTIYF
14	TRBD2	TRBJ2-7	TRBV2	TGTGCCAGCAAGGAGAGGGAGGGCTCCTACGAGCAGTACTTC	CASKEREGSYEQYF
16	.	TRBJ2-5	TRBV7-6	TGTGCCAGCAGCCGGGACTCCTACAGGGGAGGAGAGACCCAGTACTTC	CASSRDSYRGGETQYF
15	TRBD1	TRBJ1-5	TRBV2	TGTGCCAGCAGTGAAAACGGACAGGGCTCTCAGCCCCAGCATTTT	CASSENGQGSQPQHF
18	TRBD1	TRBJ2-1	TRBV2	TGTGCCAGCTCAAGTCCCACGTGGAGGGACAGGGGTTTTAGTGAGCAGTTCTTC	CASSSPTWRDRGFSEQFF